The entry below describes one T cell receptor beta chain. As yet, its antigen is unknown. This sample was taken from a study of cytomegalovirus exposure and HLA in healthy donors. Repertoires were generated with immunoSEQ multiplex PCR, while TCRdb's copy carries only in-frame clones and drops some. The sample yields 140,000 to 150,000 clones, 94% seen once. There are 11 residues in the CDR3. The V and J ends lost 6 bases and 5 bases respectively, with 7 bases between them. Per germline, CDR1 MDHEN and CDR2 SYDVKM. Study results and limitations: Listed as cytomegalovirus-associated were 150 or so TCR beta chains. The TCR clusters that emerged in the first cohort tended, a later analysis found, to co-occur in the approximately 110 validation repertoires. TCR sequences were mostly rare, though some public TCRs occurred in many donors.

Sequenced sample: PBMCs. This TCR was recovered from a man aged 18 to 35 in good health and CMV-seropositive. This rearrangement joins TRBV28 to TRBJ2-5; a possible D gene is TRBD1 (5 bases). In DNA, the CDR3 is TGTGCCAGCAGCTCAGGGGAGACCCAGTACTTC. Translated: CASSSGETQYF.